The 22 T cell receptor beta chains presented below share a single source sample, sequenced in a study of control samples from healthy donors and cancer patients. The data were produced by immunoSEQ multiplex PCR, yet TCRdb's version contains in-frame clones alone and is incomplete. The sample holds over 200,000 clones, around 80% seen once. Sample: PBMCs. These receptors were obtained from a woman aged 60-75 years with lung cancer.

CDR3 sequence: CASMMDRGYGYTF. CDR3 DNA: TGTGCCAGCATGATGGACAGGGGCTATGGCTACACCTTC. The chain is built from TRBV5-4 and TRBJ1-2, with 9 bases aligning to TRBD1. Germline trimming cut 6 bases from V and 4 bases from J; bases unmatched to any gene: 4. The CDR3 has 13 residues. Germline V gives CDR1 SGHNT, CDR2 YYREEE (reference sequence).

The chain is built from TRBV5-6 and TRBJ1-1; 7 nucleotides agree with TRBD1. The J segment lost 11 bases and the V segment lost 4 bases, leaving 5 bases of the junction unmatched. The CDR3 has 11 residues. The V gene's germline CDR1 is SGHDT and CDR2 YYEEEE. The CDR3 DNA is TGTGCCAGCAGCAGGGGACAGCGCGCTTTCTTT. It codes for CASSRGQRAFF. Using reference TRBV5-6 and TRBJ1-1 for the parts outside the CDR3, the full variable domain is DAGVTQSPTHLIKTRGQQVTLRCSPKSGHDTVSWYQQALGQGPQFIFQYYEEEERQRGNFPDRFSGHQFPNYSSELNVNALLLGDSALYLCASSRGQRAFFGQGTRLTVV.

The rearrangement links TRBV28 to TRBJ2-2, with 12 nucleotides matching TRBD2. V trimming: 7 bases; J trimming: 5 bases; junction bases outside the gene matches: 11. Germline values: CDR1 MDHEN, CDR2 SYDVKM. The length of the CDR3 is 17 residues. The CDR3 region has the DNA TGTGCCAGCAACAAACTAGCGGGAGGCCGGCGGACCGGGGAGCTGTTTTTT. Translating it yields CASNKLAGGRRTGELFF. The variable domain in full, completed from reference TRBV28 and TRBJ2-2, reads DVKVTQSSRYLVKRTGEKVFLECVQDMDHENMFWYRQDPGLGLRLIYFSYDVKMKEKGDIPEGYSVSREKKERFSLILESASTNQTSMYLCASNKLAGGRRTGELFFGEGSRLTVL.

This chain links TRBV18 with TRBJ2-7, with 12 bases lining up with TRBD2. In germline, CDR1 is KGHSH, CDR2 LQKENI. V trimming: 0 bases; J trimming: 4 bases; junction bases outside the gene matches: 1. CDR3 length: 15 residues. The chain's CDR3 is CASSPPTSGRYEQYF. CDR3 nucleotide sequence: TGTGCCAGCTCACCACCGACTAGCGGGAGATACGAGCAGTACTTC.

The chain has TRBV28 and TRBJ1-1; TRBD1 matches at 10 bases. The length of the CDR3 is 13 residues. J was trimmed by 11 bases and V by 9 bases; bases with no gene match: 12. The V gene's germline CDR1 is MDHEN and CDR2 SYDVKM. The CDR3 DNA reads TGTGCCAGTCTGACAGGGGGCCGGGGGGGGGCTTTCTTT. Protein sequence: CASLTGGRGGAFF.

The rearrangement uses TRBV3-1 (or the pseudogene TRBV3-2) and TRBJ1-3; D call uncertain. CDR1 is LGHDT, CDR2 YNNKEL, per germline (reference sequence). Trimming took off 2 bases at V and 3 bases at J, with 8 bases between the two ends. The CDR3 contains 14 residues. For the CDR3, the DNA is TGTGCCAGCAGCCAAATAGTGGTTGGAAACACCATATATTTT. Protein sequence: CASSQIVVGNTIYF.

The chain carries TRBV2 and TRBJ1-1; the match to TRBD1 covers 7 bases. The germline V gene has CDR1 SNHLY and CDR2 FYNNEI. The CDR3 is made up of 14 amino acids. Losses at the gene ends were 4 bases for V and 5 bases for J; bases not matched to a gene: 7. The CDR3 nucleotides read TGTGCCAGCAGTGGAGGGGGCGCGAGGACTGAAGCTTTCTTT. Its protein is CASSGGGARTEAFF.

The V and J genes are TRBV3-1 (or the pseudogene TRBV3-2) and TRBJ2-1; 9 bases map to TRBD2. The CDR3 consists of 15 residues. Germline V CDR1 and CDR2: LGHDT, YNNKEL (reference sequence). V lost 7 bases, J lost 7 bases, and 11 bases stayed unmatched. CDR3 nucleotides: TGTGCCAGCACCCTAGCGGGGAGGGCAGCAAATGAGCAGTTCTTC. It codes for CASTLAGRAANEQFF.

This chain links TRBV21-1 with TRBJ1-1. TRBV21-1 represents a pseudogene. This CDR3 has 17 amino acids. CDR3 loop: CASSNAVFMTPNTEAFF. CDR3 bases: TGTGCCAGCAGCAACGCGGTTTTCATGACACCGAACACTGAAGCTTTCTTT.

This chain links TRBV11-2 with TRBJ1-2; weak D call: TRBD1 (5 bases). This CDR3 has 14 residues. Germline V gene data show CDR1 as SGHAT and CDR2 as FQNNGV. V was trimmed by 1 base and J by 7 bases, leaving 13 bases between them. This CDR3 reads CASSLAGQATGYTF. In DNA, the CDR3 is TGTGCCAGCAGCTTAGCGGGGCAAGCCACTGGCTACACCTTC.

The chain has TRBV6-1 and TRBJ1-2, with 8 bases fitting TRBD1. The CDR3 contains 14 residues. Looked up from germline, CDR1 is MNHNS and CDR2 is SASEGT. Trimming at V came to 4 bases and at J to 4 bases, leaving 5 bases not matched to a gene. The CDR3, as DNA: TGTGCCAGCAGTGCAGCAGGGGGCGGCTATGGCTACACCTTC. Translated, it gives CASSAAGGGYGYTF.

The chain combines TRBV6-5 with TRBJ1-1, with D uncertain. Trimming pared 6 bases from V and 4 bases from J, leaving 12 bases between. This CDR3 comprises 13 residues. Germline CDR1 reads MNHEY; CDR2 reads SVGAGI. CDR3: CASRGLWGTEAFF. DNA for the CDR3: TGTGCCAGCAGAGGGCTTTGGGGCACTGAAGCTTTCTTT.

Only a few counts were recorded for this clone. The V gene is TRBV5-1, the J gene TRBJ2-7, with TRBD2 identical over 14 bases. V lost 3 bases to trimming and J lost 5 bases; unmatched junction nucleotides: 4. CDR1 and CDR2 (germline): SGHRS, YFSETQ. The CDR3 has 15 residues. CDR3 nucleotides: TGCGCCAGCAGCTCAGGGACTAGCGGGAGCGACGAGCAGTACTTC. Translating it yields CASSSGTSGSDEQYF.

The chain couples TRBV4-1 to TRBJ1-1, with a possible D match to TRBD1 (5 bases). This CDR3 has 15 amino acids. CDR1 is MGHRA, CDR2 YSYEKL, per germline. With 4 bases removed from V and 3 bases from J, the gap between germline ends came to 15 bases. The DNA for the CDR3 is TGCGCCAGCAGCCTTGGTAAGGGGCCGTACACTGAAGCTTTCTTT. This sequence encodes CASSLGKGPYTEAFF.

The chain recombines TRBV29-1 with TRBJ2-5; 8 bases are shared with TRBD1. Germline V gene lookup returns CDR1 SQVTM and CDR2 ANQGSEA. J lost 4 bases, V lost 0 bases, and 4 bases had no gene match. The CDR3 covers 14 residues. The CDR3 is CSVEDGRGLETQYF. The CDR3 DNA reads as TGCAGCGTTGAAGACGGCAGGGGGCTAGAGACCCAGTACTTC.

The chain uses TRBV30 and TRBJ2-1, with D possibly being TRBD1 (6 bases). Trimming left V 3 bases short and J 10 bases short, with 10 bases between. Germline V lookup: CDR1 GTSNPN, CDR2 SVGIG (reference sequence). This CDR3 region has 11 residues. In nucleotides, the CDR3 is TGTGCCTGGAGGGGGGCCTCGGAGCAGTTCTTC. Protein product: CAWRGASEQFF.

This sequence joins TRBV9 and TRBJ2-1; perhaps TRBD2 as D (6 bases). V dropped 0 bases and J dropped 1 base, with 8 bases sitting between them. CDR1 is SGDLS and CDR2 is YYNGEE in the germline V gene. CDR3 length: 15 amino acids. The CDR3 bases are TGTGCCAGCAGCGTAGCGGGAGAATCCTACAATGAGCAGTTCTTC. Its protein is CASSVAGESYNEQFF.

CDR3 residues: CASSPRRSGGAETQYF. CDR3 nucleotide sequence: TGTGCCAGCAGCCCGCGGAGAAGCGGGGGGGCAGAGACCCAGTACTTC. This chain connects TRBV7-9 to TRBJ2-5; 10 bases align to TRBD2. Germline values: CDR1 SEHNR, CDR2 FQNEAQ (reference sequence). This CDR3 is 16 amino acids long. Trimming removed 5 bases from V and 4 bases from J; junction bases left unmatched: 10.

The V call is TRBV5-5, the J call TRBJ2-1; tentatively, D is TRBD2 (6 bases). Germline-derived CDR1 and CDR2 are SGHKS and YYEKEE (reference sequence). V dropped 7 bases and J dropped 0 bases, with 17 bases sitting between them. The CDR3 has 16 amino acids. CDR3 region: CASGLDAGTSYNEQFF. CDR3 coding DNA: TGTGCCAGCGGATTGGACGCGGGGACCTCCTACAATGAGCAGTTCTTC.

The chain combines TRBV11-3 with TRBJ2-1; TRBD2 is a possible D gene (5 bases). The V gene's germline CDR1 is SGHNT and CDR2 YENEEA. V was shortened by 5 bases and J by 7 bases, with 15 bases between the two germline ends. CDR3 size: 14 residues. CDR3 loop: CASSHVSEGNEQFF. Written as DNA, the CDR3 is TGTGCCAGCAGCCACGTATCCGAGGGTAATGAGCAGTTCTTC.

This clone was detected once. The V call is TRBV18, the J call TRBJ2-2; TRBD1 aligns across 8 bases. V shed 8 bases, J shed 0 bases, and the junction held 5 bases outside the gene matches. Germline V gives CDR1 KGHSH, CDR2 LQKENI. The CDR3 contains 15 residues. The CDR3 sequence: CASGAGQANTGELFF. The DNA of the CDR3 is TGTGCCAGCGGGGCGGGACAGGCGAACACCGGGGAGCTGTTTTTT.

The chain is built from TRBV6-1 and TRBJ2-5, with D uncertain. Trimming removed 3 bases from V and 3 bases from J, with 11 bases in between. Germline loops: CDR1 MNHNS, CDR2 SASEGT. The length of the CDR3 is 14 residues. The CDR3 loop reads CASSEGSSEETQYF. CDR3 nucleotides: TGTGCCAGCAGTGAGGGCAGCTCAGAAGAGACCCAGTACTTC.